One T cell receptor (beta chain) is described in this entry. This entry is derived from a study of monozygotic twins with inflammatory bowel disease. Reprocessing the 5' RACE reads, TCRdb reports a single entry for every CDR3 protein and omits DNA. The table lists about 300,000 distinct CDR3 sequences. Collection of a 2.5 ml blood sample took place per donor. The CDR3 runs 13 residues. CDR1 is SGHTS, CDR2 YDEGEE, per germline. V is TRBV5-8 and J is TRBJ1-1. Sample: blood. The sequence came from a human donor with ulcerative colitis or Crohn's disease, or a healthy co-twin of an affected twin (not recorded which). The CDR3 loop is CASSLWRDPEAFF.